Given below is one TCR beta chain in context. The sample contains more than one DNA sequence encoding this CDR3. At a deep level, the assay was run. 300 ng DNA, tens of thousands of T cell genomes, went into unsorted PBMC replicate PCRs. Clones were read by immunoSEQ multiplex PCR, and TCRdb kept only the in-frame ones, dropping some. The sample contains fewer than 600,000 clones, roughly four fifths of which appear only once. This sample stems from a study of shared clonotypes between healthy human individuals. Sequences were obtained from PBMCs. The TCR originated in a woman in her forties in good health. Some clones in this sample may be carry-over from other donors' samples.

CDR3 residues: CASSVGVSSYNEQFF. CDR3 DNA: TGTGCCAGCAGCGTAGGGGTGAGCTCCTACAATGAGCAGTTCTTC. The V and J genes are TRBV9 and TRBJ2-1; unclear D gene. Trimming took off 0 bases at V and 0 bases at J, with 7 bases between the two ends. Germline assignment: CDR1 SGDLS and CDR2 YYNGEE. This CDR3 has 15 amino acids. Using reference TRBV9 and TRBJ2-1 for the parts outside the CDR3, the full variable domain is DSGVTQTPKHLITATGQRVTLRCSPRSGDLSVYWYQQSLDQGLQFLIQYYNGEERAKGNILERFSAQQFPDLHSELNLSSLELGDSALYFCASSVGVSSYNEQFFGPGTRLTVL.